This TCR beta chain was observed in a study of blood T cell repertoires in COVID-19. Study as a whole: Sites in the United States, Italy and Spain provided acute and convalescent COVID-19 samples. Nucleic acid was either cDNA or gDNA, and it came from T cells, B-cell-depleted T cells, or PBMCs.

The length of the CDR3 is 15 residues. Germline lookup yields CDR1 MNHNY and CDR2 SVGAGI (reference sequence). Trimming cost V 6 bases and J 4 bases, with 19 bases left between them. Original analysis: Amplification with reference gene primers provided the estimates of nucleated cell counts. Sequenced by immunoSEQ multiplex PCR; TCRdb stores in-frame clones only, minus some. That table furnishes V, J and clone size, whereas the DNA furnished D and trimming. Of some 95,000 clones detected, 80% to 90% appear once; the ten largest clones hold more than 1%. The chain is built from TRBV6-6 and TRBJ2-7; tentatively, D is TRBD1 (6 bases). This receptor was taken from an elderly man with active or convalescent COVID-19. The sequencing input was peripheral blood. This CDR3 is CASSPQGTGRYEQYF. The CDR3 nucleotides are TGTGCCAGCAGCCCTCAGGGGACGGGAAGATACGAGCAGTACTTC.